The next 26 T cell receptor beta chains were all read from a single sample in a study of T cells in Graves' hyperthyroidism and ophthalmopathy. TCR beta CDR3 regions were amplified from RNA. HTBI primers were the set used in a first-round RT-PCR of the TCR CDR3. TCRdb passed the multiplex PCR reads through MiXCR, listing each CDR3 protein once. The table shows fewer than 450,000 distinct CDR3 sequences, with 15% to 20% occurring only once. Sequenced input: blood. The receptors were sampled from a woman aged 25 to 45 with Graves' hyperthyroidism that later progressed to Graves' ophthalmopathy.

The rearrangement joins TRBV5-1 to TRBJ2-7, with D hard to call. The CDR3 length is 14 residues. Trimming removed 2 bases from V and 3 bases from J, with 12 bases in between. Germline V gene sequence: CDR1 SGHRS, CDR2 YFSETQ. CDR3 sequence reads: CASSLGPSDYEQYF. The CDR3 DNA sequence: TGCGCCAGCAGCTTAGGTCCCAGCGACTACGAGCAGTACTTC.

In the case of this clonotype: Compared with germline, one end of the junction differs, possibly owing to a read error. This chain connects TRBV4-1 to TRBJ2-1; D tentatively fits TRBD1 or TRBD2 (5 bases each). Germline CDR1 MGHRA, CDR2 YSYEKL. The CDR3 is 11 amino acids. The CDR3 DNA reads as TGTGCCAGCAGCTGGGGACCTGAGCAGTTCTTC. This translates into CASSWGPEQFF.

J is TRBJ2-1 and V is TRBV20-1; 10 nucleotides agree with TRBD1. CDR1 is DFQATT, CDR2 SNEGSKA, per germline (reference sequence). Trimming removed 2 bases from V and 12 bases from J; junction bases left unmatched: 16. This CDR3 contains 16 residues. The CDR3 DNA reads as TGCAGTGCTAGAAGAAAATGGACAGGGGGTTTGGGAGGGCAGTTCTTC. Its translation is CSARRKWTGGLGGQFF.

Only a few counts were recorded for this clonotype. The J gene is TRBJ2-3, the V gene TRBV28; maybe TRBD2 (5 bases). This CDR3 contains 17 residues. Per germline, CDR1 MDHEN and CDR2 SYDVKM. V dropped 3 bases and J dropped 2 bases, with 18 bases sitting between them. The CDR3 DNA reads TGTGCCAGCAGTTTGGGTCGGGGAGCCAAAATCACAGATACGCAGTATTTT. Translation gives CASSLGRGAKITDTQYF.

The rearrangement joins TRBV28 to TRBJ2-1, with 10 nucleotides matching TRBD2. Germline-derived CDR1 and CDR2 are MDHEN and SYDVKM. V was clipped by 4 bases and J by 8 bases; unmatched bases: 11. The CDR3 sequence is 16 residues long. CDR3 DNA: TGTGCCAGCAGTTCACCATCTAGCGGGAGAGTCTATGAGCAGTTCTTC. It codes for CASSSPSSGRVYEQFF.

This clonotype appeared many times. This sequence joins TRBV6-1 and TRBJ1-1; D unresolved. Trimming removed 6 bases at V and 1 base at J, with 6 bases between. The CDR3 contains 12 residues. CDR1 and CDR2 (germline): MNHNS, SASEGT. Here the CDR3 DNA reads TGTGCCAGCAGATGGTGGAACACTGAAGCTTTCTTT. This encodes CASRWWNTEAFF.

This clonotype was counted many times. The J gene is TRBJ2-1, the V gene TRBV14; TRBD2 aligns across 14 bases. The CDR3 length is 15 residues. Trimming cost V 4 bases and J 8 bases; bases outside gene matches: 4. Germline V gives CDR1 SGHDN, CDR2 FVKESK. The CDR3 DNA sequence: TGTGCCAGCAGCCCGACTAGCGGGGGGGTACATGAGCAGTTCTTC. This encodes CASSPTSGGVHEQFF.

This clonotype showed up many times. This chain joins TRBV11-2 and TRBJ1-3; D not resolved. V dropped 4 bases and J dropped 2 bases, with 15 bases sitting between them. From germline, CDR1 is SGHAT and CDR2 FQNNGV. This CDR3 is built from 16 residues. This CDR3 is CASSYLNRAPGNTIYF. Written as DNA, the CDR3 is TGTGCCAGCAGCTACCTCAACCGGGCCCCTGGAAACACCATATATTTT.

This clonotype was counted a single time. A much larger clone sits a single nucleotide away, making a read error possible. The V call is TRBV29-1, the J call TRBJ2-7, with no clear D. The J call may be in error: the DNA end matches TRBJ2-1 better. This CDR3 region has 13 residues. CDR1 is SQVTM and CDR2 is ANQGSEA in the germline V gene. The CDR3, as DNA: TGCAGCGTTGTCCCGGGTATGAACTACGAGCAGTTCTTC. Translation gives CSVVPGMNYEQFF.

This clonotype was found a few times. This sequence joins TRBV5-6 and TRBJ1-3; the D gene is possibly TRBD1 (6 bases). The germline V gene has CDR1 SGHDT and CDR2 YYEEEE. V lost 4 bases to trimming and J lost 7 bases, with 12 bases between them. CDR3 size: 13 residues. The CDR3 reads CASSPPGANTIYF. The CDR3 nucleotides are TGTGCCAGCAGCCCGCCAGGGGCGAACACCATATATTTT.

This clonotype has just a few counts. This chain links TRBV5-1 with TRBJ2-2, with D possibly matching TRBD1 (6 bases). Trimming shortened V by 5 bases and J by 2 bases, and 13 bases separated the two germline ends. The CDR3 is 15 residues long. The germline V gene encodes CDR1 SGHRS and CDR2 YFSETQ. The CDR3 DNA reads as TGCGCCAGCAGTACAGGGCCTGTTAACACCGGGGAGCTGTTTTTT. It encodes CASSTGPVNTGELFF.

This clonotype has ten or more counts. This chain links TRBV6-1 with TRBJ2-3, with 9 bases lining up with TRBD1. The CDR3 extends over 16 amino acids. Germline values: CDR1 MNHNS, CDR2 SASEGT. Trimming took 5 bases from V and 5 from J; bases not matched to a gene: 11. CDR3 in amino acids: CASSYTPGQGKDTQYF. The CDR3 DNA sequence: TGTGCCAGCAGTTACACCCCGGGACAGGGAAAAGATACGCAGTATTTT.

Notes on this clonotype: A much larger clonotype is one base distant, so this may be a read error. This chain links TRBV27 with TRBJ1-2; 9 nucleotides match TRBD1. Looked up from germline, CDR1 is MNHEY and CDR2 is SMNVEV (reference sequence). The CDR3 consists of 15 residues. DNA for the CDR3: TGTGCCCGCAGTTTGGTTCCGGGACAGGGATTCGGCTACACCTTC. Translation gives CARSLVPGQGFGYTF.

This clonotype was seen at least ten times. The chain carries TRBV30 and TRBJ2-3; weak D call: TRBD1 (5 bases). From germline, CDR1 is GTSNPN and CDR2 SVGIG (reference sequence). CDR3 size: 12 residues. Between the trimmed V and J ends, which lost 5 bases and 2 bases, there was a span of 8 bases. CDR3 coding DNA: TGTGCCTGGGTGGACAACACAGATACGCAGTATTTT. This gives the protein CAWVDNTDTQYF. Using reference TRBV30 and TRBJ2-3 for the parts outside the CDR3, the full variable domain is SQTIHQWPATLVQPVGSPLSLECTVEGTSNPNLYWYRQAAGRGLQLLFYSVGIGQISSEVPQNLSASRPQDRQFILSSKKLLLSDSGFYLCAWVDNTDTQYFGPGTRLTVL.

DNA of the CDR3: TGTGCCAGCAGCCACGGACCCAATCAGCCCCAGCATTTT. Translation: CASSHGPNQPQHF. The chain recombines TRBV3-1 with TRBJ1-5; no clear D. This CDR3 is built from 13 residues. From germline, CDR1 is LGHDT and CDR2 YNNKEL (reference sequence). The germline V and J ends were trimmed by 3 bases and 3 bases, with 6 bases remaining between them. Full variable domain (missing parts from reference TRBV3-1 and TRBJ1-5): DTAVSQTPKYLVTQMGNDKSIKCEQNLGHDTMYWYKQDSKKFLKIMFSYNNKELIINETVPNRFSPKSPDKAHLNLHINSLELGDSAVYFCASSHGPNQPQHFGDGTRLSIL.

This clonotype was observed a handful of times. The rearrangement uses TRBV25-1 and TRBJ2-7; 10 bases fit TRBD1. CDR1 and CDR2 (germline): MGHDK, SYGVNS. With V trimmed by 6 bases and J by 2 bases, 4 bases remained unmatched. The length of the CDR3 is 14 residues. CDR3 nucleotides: TGTGCCAGCAGGCCGGGACAGGGGACCTACGAGCAGTACTTC. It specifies CASRPGQGTYEQYF.

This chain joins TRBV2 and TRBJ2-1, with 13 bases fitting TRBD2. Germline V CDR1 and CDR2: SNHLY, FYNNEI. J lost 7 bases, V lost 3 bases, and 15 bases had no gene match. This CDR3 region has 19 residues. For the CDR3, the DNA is TGTGCCAGCAGTGAGTTAGGACTAGCGGGAGTGGGAGGGAAAAATGAGCAGTTCTTC. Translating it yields CASSELGLAGVGGKNEQFF.

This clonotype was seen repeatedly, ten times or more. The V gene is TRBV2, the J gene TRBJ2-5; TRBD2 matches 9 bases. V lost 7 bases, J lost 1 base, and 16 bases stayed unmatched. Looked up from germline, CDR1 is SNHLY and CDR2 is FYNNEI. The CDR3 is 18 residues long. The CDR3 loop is CASNHLWLLAGAQETQYF. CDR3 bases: TGTGCCAGCAACCACTTATGGTTACTAGCGGGTGCCCAAGAGACCCAGTACTTC. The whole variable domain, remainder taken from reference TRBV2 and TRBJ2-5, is EPEVTQTPSHQVTQMGQEVILRCVPISNHLYFYWYRQILGQKVEFLVSFYNNEISEKSEIFDDQFSVERPDGSNFTLKIRSTKLEDSAMYFCASNHLWLLAGAQETQYFGPGTRLLVL.

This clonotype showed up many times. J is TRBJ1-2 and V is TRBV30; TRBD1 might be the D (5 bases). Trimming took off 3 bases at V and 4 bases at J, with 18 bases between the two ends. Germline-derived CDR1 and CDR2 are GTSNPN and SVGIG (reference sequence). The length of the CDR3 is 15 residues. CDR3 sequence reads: CAWSPGPPYSYGYTF. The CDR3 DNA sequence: TGTGCCTGGAGCCCAGGGCCCCCGTATTCCTATGGCTACACCTTC.

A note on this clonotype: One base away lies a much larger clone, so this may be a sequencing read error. As DNA, the CDR3 is TGTGCCAGCAGTTCCTTCTCAGATTCCTACGAGCAGTGCTTC. It codes for CASSSFSDSYEQCF. The chain uses TRBV27 and TRBJ2-7; unclear D gene. The germline V gene encodes CDR1 MNHEY and CDR2 SMNVEV (reference sequence). The CDR3 length is 14 residues.

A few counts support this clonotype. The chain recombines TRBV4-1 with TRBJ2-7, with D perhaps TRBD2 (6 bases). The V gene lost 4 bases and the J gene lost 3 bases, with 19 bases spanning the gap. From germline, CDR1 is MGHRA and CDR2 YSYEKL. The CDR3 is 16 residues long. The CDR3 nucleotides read TGCGCCAGCAGCCCCCTATGGGCGGGGTCCCTCTACGAGCAGTACTTC. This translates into CASSPLWAGSLYEQYF.

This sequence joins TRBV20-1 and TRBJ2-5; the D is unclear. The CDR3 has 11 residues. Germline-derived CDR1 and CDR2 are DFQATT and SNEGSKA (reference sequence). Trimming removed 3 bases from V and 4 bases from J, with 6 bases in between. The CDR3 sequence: CSARALETQYF. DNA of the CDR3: TGCAGTGCTAGGGCTTTAGAGACCCAGTACTTC.

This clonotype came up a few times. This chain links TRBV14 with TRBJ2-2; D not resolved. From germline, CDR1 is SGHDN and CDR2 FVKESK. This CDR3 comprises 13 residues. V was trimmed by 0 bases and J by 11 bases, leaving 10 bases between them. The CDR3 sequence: CASSQDFEEELFF. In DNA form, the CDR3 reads TGTGCCAGCAGCCAAGATTTCGAGGAAGAGCTGTTTTTT. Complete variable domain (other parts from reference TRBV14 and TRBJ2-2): EAGVTQFPSHSVIEKGQTVTLRCDPISGHDNLYWYRRVMGKEIKFLLHFVKESKQDESGMPNNRFLAERTGGTYSTLKVQPAELEDSGVYFCASSQDFEEELFFGEGSRLTVL.

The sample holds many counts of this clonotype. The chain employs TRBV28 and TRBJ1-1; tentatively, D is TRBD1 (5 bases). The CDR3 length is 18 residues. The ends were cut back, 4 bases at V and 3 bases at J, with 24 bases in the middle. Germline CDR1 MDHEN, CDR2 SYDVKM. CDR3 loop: CASSSPPPALMGDTEAFF. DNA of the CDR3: TGTGCCAGCAGTTCCCCACCCCCGGCGTTAATGGGGGACACTGAAGCTTTCTTT.

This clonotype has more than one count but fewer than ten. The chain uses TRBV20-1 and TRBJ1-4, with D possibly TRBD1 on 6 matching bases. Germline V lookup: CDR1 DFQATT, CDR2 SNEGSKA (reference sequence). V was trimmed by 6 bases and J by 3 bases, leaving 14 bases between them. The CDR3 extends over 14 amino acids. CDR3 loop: CSAYTGFANEKLFF. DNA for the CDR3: TGCAGTGCGTACACAGGGTTTGCTAATGAAAAACTGTTTTTT.

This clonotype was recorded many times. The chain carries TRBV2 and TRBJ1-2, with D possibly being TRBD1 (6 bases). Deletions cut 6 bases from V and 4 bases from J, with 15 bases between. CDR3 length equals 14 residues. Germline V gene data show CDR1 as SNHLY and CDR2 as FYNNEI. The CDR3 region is CASSADRASYGYTF. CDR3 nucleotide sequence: TGTGCCAGCAGCGCGGACAGAGCAAGCTATGGCTACACCTTC.